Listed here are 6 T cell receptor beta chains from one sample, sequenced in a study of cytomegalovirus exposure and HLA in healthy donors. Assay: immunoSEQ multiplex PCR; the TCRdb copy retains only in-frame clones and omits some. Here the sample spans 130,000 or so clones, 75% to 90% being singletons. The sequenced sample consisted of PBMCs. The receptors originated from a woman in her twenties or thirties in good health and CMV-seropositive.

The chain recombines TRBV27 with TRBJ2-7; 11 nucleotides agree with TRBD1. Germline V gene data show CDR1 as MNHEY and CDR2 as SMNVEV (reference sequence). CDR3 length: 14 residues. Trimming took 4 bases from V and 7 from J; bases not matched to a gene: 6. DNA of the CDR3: TGTGCCAGCAGTTCGGGACAGGGGGTTCGAGAGCAGTACTTC. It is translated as CASSSGQGVREQYF.

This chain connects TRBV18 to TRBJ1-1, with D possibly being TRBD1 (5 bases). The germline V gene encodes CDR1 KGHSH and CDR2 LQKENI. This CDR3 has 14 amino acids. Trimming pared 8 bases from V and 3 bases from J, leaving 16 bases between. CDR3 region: CASRGGTKDTEAFF. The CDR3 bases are TGTGCCAGCCGGGGGGGGACCAAAGACACTGAAGCTTTCTTT.

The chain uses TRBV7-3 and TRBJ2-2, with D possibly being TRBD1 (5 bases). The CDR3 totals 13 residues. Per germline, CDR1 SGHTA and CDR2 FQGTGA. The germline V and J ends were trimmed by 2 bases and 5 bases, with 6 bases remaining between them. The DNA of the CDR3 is TGTGCCAGCAGCTTATCAGGGACCGGGGAGCTGTTTTTT. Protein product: CASSLSGTGELFF.

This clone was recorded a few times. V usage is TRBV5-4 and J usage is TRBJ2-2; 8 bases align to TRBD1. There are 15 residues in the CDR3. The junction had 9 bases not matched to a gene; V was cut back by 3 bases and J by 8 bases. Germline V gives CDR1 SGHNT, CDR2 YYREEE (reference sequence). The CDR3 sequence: CASSSPGGGTGELFF. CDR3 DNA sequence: TGTGCCAGCAGCTCCCCAGGGGGCGGGACTGGGGAGCTGTTTTTT.

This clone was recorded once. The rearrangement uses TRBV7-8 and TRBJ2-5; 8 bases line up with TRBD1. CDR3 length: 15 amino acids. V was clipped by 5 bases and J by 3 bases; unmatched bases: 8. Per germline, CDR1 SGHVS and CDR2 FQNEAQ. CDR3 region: CASSPAPGQEETQYF. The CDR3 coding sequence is TGTGCCAGCAGCCCAGCTCCGGGACAGGAAGAGACCCAGTACTTC.

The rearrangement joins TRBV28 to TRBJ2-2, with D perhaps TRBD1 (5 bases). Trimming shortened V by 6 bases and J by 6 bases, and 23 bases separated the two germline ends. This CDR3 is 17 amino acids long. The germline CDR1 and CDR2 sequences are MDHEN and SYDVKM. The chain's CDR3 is CASRLQGFSIVAGELFF. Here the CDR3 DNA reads TGTGCCAGCAGACTCCAGGGATTTTCGATCGTTGCCGGGGAGCTGTTTTTT.